This T cell receptor (beta chain) was recovered during a study of T cell changes during pregnancy in multiple sclerosis. There are a few counts of this clone. Here immunoSEQ multiplex PCR was the method, and the copy in TCRdb shows in-frame clones only, minus some. The table lists some 70,000 clones, about 85% of them singletons, with around 3% in the top ten. Germline CDR1 and CDR2: LNHDA and SQIVND (reference sequence). The CDR3 totals 15 residues. With 3 bases removed from V and 7 bases from J, the gap between germline ends came to 15 bases. This TCR derives from a female donor with multiple sclerosis, enrolled in a pregnancy study. The chain uses TRBV19 and TRBJ2-2; D possibly corresponds to TRBD2 (6 bases). Material: peripheral blood, obtained before pregnancy. CDR3 nucleotides: TGTGCCAGTAGTATGGCCGGGAGAATGGGCGGGGAGCTGTTTTTT. This encodes CASSMAGRMGGELFF.